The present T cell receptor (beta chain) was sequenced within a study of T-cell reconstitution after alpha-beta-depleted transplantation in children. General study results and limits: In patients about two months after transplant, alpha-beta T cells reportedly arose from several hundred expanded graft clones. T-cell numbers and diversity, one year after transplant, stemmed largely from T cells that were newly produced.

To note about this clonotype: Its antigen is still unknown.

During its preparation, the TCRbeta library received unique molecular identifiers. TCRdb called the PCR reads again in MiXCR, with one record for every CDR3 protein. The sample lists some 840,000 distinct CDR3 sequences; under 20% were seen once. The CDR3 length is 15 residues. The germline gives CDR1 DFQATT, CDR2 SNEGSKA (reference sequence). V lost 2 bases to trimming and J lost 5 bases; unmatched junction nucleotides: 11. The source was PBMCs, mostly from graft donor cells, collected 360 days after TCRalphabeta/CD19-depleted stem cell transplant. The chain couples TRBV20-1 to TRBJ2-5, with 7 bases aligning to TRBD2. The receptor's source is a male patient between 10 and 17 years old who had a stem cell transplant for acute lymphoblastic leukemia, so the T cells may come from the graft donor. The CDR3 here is CSARLGTTGPETQYF. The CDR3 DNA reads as TGCAGTGCTAGACTCGGGACTACGGGGCCGGAGACCCAGTACTTC.